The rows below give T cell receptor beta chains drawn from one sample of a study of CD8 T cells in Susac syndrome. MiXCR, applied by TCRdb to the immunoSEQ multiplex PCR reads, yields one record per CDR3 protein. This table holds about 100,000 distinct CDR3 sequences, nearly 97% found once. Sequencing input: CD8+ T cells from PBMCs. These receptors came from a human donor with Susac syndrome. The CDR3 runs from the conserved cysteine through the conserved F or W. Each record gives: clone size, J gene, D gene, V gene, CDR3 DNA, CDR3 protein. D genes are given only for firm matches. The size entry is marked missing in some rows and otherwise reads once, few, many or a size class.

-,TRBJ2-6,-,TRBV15,TGTGCCACCAGCAGCCTCTTGGACTGGACCTCCTCTGGGGCCAACGTCCTGACTTTC,CATSSLLDWTSSGANVLTF
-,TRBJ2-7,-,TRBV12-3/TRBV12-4,TGTGCCAGCAGTTCTGGGTTCTCCTACGAGCAGTACTTC,CASSSGFSYEQYF
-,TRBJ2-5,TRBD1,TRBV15,TGTGCCACCAGCAGGGGACAGGGTGGAGAGACCCAGTACTTC,CATSRGQGGETQYF
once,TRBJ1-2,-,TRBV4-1,TGCGCCAGCAGTCCGAGGGGTTTGGATGGCTATGGCTACACCTTC,CASSPRGLDGYGYTF
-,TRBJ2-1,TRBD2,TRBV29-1,TGCAGCGTTGGATCCCATCCAGCGGGAGGTTACAATGAGCAGTTCTTC,CSVGSHPAGGYNEQFF
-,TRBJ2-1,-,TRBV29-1,TGCAGCTCCGAACGGGGCGGCCATGAGCAGTTCTTC,CSSERGGHEQFF
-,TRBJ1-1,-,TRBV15,TGTGCCACCAGCGGGGGGGTGAACACTGAAGCTTTCTTT,CATSGGVNTEAFF
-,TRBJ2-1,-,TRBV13,TGTGCCAGCAGCTTAGACGGGATGGGTTACAATGAGCAGTTCTTC,CASSLDGMGYNEQFF
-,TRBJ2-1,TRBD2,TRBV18,TGTGCCAGCTCACCACAGGGACTAGCGAACCAGAATGAGCAGTTCTTC,CASSPQGLANQNEQFF
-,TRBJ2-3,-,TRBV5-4,TGTGCCAGCAGCTTGATGGGGGCAGATACGCAGTATTTT,CASSLMGADTQYF
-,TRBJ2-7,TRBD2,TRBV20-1,TGCAGTGCTAGCTCTAGCGGGAGTTATGAGCAGTACTTC,CSASSSGSYEQYF
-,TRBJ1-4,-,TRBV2,TGTGCCAGCAGCTCCGGGACGCCTAATGAAAAACTGTTTTTT,CASSSGTPNEKLFF
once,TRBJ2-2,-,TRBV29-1,TGCAGCGTCCCCCAAGTCGGCAGGACCGACACCGGGGAGCTGTTTTTT,CSVPQVGRTDTGELFF
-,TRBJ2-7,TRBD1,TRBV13,TGTGCCAGCAGCTTCAGGGACAGGGGTAACGAGCAGTACTTC,CASSFRDRGNEQYF
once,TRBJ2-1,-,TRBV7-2,TGTGCCAGCAGCTTTGAGGCTAGCAATGAGCAGTTCTTC,CASSFEASNEQFF
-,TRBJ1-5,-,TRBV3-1,TGTGCCAGCAGCCAAGATCCCAGGGATAATCAGCCCCAGCATTTT,CASSQDPRDNQPQHF
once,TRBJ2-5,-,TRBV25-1,TGTGCCAGCACGCCCACGGAAGAGACCCAGTACTTC,CASTPTEETQYF
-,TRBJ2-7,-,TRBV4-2,TGTGCCAGCAGCCAAGATGTGAGAGACGAGCAGTACTTC,CASSQDVRDEQYF
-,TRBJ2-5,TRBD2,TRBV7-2,TGTGCCAGCAGACCTAGCGGGATCGGCCAAGAGACCCAGTACTTC,CASRPSGIGQETQYF
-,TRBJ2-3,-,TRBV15,TGTGCCACCAGCAGAGAGGGTGGAGCTCCGGTTACGCAGTATTTT,CATSREGGAPVTQYF